This T cell receptor (beta chain) came from a study of T cell responses to AZD1222 COVID-19 vaccine. Findings and limits, study-wide: Spike-wide vaccine-associated CD4 TCRs dominated at 160-218 and 743-854. No day 14 peak samples; only post-peak repertoires were characterized. Recipients of two AZD1222 doses showed rising Spike-specific TCR breadth and depth. Most donors were white British and more were female, and clonal diversity was possibly underestimated.

Only in-frame clones appear in the TCRdb table, and some are missing; sequencing was by immunoSEQ multiplex PCR. The table shows roughly 150,000 clones, with about 87% occurring only once. With regard to this clone: Its cognate antigen is unknown.

This CDR3 spans 13 amino acids. Trimming removed 4 bases from V and 11 bases from J; junction bases left unmatched: 9. Germline V gene data show CDR1 as GTSNPN and CDR2 as SVGIG (reference sequence). The sequence was obtained from an adult who received the AZD1222 COVID-19 vaccine. The sequencing here drew on peripheral blood, taken 28 days after the second AZD1222 dose. The gene calls are TRBV30 and TRBJ2-1; 9 bases are a match to TRBD2. CDR3 DNA sequence: TGTGCCTGGACTAGCGGGATTGTTACCCAGCAGTTCTTC. It specifies CAWTSGIVTQQFF.